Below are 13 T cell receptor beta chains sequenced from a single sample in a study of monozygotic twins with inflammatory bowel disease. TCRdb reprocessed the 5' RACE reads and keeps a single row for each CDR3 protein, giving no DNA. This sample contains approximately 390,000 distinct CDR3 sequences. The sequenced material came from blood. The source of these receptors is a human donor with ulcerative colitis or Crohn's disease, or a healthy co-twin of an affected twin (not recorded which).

CDR3 protein: CASTGRAPDTQYF. V and J are TRBV12-3 or TRBV12-4 and TRBJ2-3; TCRdb outputs TRBD2, but without DNA this stays unchecked. This CDR3 contains 13 residues.

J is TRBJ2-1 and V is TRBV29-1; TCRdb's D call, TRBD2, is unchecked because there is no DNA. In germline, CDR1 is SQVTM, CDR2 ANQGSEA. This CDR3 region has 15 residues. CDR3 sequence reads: CSVEDWAQVYNEQFF.

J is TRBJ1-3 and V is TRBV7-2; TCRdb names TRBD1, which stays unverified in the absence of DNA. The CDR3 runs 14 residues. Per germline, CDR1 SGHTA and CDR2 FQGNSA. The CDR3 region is CASSPGAFWNTIYF.

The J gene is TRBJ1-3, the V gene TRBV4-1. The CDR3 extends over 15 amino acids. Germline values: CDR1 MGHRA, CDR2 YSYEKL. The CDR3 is CASTVGSSSGNTIYF.

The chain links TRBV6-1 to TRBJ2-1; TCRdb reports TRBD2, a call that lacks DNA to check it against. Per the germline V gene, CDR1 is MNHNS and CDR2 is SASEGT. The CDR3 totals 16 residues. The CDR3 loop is CASRSTSGRAPDEQFF.

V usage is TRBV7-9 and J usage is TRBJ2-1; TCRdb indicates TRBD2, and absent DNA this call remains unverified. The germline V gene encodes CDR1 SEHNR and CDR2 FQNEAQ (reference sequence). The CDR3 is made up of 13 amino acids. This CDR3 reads CASNSARDNEQFF.

The CDR3 spells CASTRLGVVQETQYF. The rearrangement links TRBV5-5 to TRBJ2-5; TCRdb designates TRBD1, a call that cannot be tested without DNA. Per the germline V gene, CDR1 is SGHKS and CDR2 is YYEKEE (reference sequence). The CDR3 has 15 amino acids.

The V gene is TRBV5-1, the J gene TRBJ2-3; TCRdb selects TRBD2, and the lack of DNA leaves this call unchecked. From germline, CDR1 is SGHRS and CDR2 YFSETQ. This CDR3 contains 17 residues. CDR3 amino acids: CASSQKKLAGVQDTQYF.

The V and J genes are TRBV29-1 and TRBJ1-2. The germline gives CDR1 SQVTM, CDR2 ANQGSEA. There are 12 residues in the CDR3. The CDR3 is CSVPRGMGGYTF.

CDR3 amino acids: CASSLEGWGTEAFF. The chain combines TRBV5-1 with TRBJ1-1. Germline V CDR1 and CDR2: SGHRS, YFSETQ. The CDR3 has 14 residues.

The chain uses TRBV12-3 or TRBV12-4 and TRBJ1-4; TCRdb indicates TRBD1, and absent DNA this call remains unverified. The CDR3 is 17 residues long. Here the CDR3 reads CASRGEGVGATNEKLFF.

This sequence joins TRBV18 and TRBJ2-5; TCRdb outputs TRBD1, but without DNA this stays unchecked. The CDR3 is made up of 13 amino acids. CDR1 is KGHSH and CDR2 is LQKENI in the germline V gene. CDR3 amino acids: CASSPNREETQYF.

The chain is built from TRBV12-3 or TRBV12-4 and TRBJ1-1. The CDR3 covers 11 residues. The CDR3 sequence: CASSLEWGAFF.